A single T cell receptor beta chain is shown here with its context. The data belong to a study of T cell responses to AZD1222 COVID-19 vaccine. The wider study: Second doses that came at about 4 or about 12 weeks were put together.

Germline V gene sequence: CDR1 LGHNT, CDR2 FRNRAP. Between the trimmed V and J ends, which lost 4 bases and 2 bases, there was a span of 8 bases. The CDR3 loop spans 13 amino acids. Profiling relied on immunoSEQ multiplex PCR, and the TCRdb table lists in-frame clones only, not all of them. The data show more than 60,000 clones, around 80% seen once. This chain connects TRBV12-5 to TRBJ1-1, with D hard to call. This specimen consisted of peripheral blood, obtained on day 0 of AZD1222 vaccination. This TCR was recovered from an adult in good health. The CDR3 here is CASGSTFNTEAFF. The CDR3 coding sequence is TGTGCTAGTGGTTCGACATTTAACACTGAAGCTTTCTTT.